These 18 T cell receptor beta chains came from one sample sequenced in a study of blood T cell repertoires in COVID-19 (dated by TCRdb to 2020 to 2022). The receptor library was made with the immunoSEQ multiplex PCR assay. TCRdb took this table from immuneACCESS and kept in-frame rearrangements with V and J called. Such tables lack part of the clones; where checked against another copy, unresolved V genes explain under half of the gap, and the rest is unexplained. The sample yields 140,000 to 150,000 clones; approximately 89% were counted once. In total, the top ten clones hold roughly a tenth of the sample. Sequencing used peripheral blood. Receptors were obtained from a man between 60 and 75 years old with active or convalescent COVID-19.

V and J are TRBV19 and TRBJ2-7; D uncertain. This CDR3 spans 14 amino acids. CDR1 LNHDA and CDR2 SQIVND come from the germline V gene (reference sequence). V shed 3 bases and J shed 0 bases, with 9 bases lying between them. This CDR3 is CASSISGPSYEQYF. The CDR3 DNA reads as TGTGCCAGTAGTATCTCAGGTCCCTCCTACGAGCAGTACTTC.

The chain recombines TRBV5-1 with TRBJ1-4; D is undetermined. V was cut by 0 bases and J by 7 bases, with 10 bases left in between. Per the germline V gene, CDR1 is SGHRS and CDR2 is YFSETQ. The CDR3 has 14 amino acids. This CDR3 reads CASSLGDEGEKLFF. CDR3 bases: TGCGCCAGCAGCTTGGGTGACGAGGGTGAAAAACTGTTTTTT.

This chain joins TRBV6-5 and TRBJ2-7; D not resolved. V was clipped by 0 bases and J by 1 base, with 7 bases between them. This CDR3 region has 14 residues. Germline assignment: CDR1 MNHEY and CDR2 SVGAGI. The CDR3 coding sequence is TGTGCCAGCAGTTACTCGCCCAGATCCTACGAGCAGTACTTC. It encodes CASSYSPRSYEQYF.

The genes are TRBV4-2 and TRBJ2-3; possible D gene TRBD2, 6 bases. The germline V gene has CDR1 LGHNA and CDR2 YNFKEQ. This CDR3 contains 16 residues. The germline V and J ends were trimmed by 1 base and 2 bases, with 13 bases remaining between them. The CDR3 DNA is TGTGCCAGCAGCCAAGTAAGGGCGGGACCCACAGATACGCAGTATTTT. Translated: CASSQVRAGPTDTQYF.

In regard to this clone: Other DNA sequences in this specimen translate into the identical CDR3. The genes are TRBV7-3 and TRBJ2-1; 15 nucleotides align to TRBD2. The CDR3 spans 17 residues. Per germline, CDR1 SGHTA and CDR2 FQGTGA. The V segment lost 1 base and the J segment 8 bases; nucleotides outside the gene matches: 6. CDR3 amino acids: CASSLKGLAGGRDEQFF. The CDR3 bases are TGTGCCAGCAGCTTAAAAGGACTAGCGGGAGGGAGGGATGAGCAGTTCTTC.

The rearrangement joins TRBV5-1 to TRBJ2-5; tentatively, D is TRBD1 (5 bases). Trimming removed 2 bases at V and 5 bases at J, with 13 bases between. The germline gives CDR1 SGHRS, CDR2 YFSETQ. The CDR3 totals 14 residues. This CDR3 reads CASSLGAGRETQYF. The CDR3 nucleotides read TGCGCCAGCAGCTTAGGGGCAGGGCGGGAGACCCAGTACTTC. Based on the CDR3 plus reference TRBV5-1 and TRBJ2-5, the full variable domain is KAGVTQTPRYLIKTRGQQVTLSCSPISGHRSVSWYQQTPGQGLQFLFEYFSETQRNKGNFPGRFSGRQFSNSRSEMNVSTLELGDSALYLCASSLGAGRETQYFGPGTRLLVL.

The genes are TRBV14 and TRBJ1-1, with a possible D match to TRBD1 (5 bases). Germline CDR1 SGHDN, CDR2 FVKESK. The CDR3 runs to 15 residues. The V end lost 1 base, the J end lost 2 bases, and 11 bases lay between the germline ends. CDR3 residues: CASSQGRTPNTEAFF. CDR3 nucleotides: TGTGCCAGCAGCCAAGGTAGGACACCCAACACTGAAGCTTTCTTT. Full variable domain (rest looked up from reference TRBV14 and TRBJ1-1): EAGVTQFPSHSVIEKGQTVTLRCDPISGHDNLYWYRRVMGKEIKFLLHFVKESKQDESGMPNNRFLAERTGGTYSTLKVQPAELEDSGVYFCASSQGRTPNTEAFFGQGTRLTVV.

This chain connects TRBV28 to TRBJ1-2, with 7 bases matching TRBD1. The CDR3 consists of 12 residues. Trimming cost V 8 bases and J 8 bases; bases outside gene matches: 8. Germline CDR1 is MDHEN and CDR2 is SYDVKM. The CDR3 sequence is CASLEQGWGYTF. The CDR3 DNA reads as TGTGCCAGCCTTGAACAGGGGTGGGGCTACACCTTC.

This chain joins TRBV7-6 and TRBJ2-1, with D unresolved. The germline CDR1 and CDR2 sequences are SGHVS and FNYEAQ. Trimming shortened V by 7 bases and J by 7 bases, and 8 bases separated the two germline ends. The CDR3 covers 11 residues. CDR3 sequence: CASNNRNEQFF. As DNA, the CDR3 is TGTGCCAGCAACAACAGAAATGAGCAGTTCTTC.

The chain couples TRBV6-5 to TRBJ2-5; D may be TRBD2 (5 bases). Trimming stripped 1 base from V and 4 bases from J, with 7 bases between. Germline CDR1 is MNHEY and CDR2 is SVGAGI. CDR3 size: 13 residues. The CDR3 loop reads CASSYFAGETQYF. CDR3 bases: TGTGCCAGCAGTTACTTCGCGGGAGAGACCCAGTACTTC.

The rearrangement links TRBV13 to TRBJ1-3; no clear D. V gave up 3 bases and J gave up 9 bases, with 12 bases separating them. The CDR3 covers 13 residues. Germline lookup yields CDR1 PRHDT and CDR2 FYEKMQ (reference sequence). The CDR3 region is CASSFGVEFTIYF. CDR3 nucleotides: TGTGCCAGCAGCTTCGGCGTGGAGTTCACCATATATTTT.

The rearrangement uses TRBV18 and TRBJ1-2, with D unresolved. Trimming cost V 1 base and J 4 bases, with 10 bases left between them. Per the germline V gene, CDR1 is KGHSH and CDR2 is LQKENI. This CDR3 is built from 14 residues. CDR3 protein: CASSPLEASYGYTF. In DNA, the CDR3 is TGTGCCAGCTCACCACTGGAGGCTAGCTATGGCTACACCTTC.

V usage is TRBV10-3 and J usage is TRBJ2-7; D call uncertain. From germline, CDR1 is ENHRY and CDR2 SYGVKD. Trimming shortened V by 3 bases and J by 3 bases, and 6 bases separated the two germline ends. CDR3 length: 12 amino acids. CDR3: CAISESGYEQYF. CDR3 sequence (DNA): TGTGCCATCAGTGAATCGGGCTACGAGCAGTACTTC.

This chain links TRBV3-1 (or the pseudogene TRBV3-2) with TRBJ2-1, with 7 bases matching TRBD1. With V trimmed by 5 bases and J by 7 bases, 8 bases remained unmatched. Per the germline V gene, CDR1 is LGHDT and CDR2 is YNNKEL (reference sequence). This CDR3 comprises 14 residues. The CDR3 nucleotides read TGTGCCAGCAGCACTAGACAGGGCGGGAATGAGCAGTTCTTC. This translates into CASSTRQGGNEQFF.

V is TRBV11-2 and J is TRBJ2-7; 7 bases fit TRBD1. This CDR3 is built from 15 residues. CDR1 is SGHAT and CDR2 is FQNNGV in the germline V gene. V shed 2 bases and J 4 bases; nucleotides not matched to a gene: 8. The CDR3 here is CASSLQPTGTYEQYF. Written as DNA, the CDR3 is TGTGCCAGCAGCTTACAGCCGACAGGGACATACGAGCAGTACTTC. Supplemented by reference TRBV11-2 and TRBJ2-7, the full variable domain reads EAGVAQSPRYKIIEKRQSVAFWCNPISGHATLYWYQQILGQGPKLLIQFQNNGVVDDSQLPKDRFSAERLKGVDSTLKIQPAKLEDSAVYLCASSLQPTGTYEQYFGPGTRLTVT.

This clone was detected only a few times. CDR3 amino acids: CASSVGAGNGQPQHF. The CDR3, as DNA: TGTGCCAGCAGCGTAGGAGCAGGGAATGGTCAGCCCCAGCATTTT. V gene TRBV9 combines with J gene TRBJ1-5, with D possibly matching TRBD1 (5 bases). This CDR3 contains 15 residues. The ends were cut back, 0 bases at V and 6 bases at J, with 13 bases in the middle. CDR1 SGDLS and CDR2 YYNGEE come from the germline V gene.

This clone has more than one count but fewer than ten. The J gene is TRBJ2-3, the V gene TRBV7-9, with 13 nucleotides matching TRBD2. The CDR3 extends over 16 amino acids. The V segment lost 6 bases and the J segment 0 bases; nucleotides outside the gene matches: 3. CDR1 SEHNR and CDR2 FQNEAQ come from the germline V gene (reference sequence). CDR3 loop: CASSPGLAGSTDTQYF. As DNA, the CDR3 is TGTGCCAGCAGTCCGGGACTAGCGGGAAGCACAGATACGCAGTATTTT.

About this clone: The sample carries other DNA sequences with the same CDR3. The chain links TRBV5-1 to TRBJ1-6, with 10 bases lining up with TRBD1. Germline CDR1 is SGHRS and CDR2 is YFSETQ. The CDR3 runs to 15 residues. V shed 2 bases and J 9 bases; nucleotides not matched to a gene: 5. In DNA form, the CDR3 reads TGCGCCAGCAGCTTATCGGGACAGGGGCGTTCACCCCTCCACTTT. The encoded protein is CASSLSGQGRSPLHF.